This is a list of T cell receptor beta chains from one sample in a study of T cells after yellow fever vaccination. Using its own MiXCR run on the 5' RACE reads, TCRdb lists one record per CDR3 protein. The sample carries hundreds of thousands of distinct CDR3 sequences, about a fifth recorded once. The sequencing here drew on PBMCs, taken more than 20 days after the first yellow fever vaccination. The receptors derive from a man between 18 and 35 years old who received the YFV17D yellow fever vaccine. CDR3s include the opening cysteine and the closing phenylalanine or tryptophan. Each record gives: CDR3 DNA, CDR3 protein, D gene, J gene, V gene, clone size. D genes are given only for firm matches. Some rows have no size entry. The others give once, few or many, or a class for an expanded clone.

CDR3 DNA: TGTGCCAGCAGCCCTACAGCCACCGGGGAGCTGTTTTTT; CDR3 protein: CASSPTATGELFF; D gene: -; J gene: TRBJ2-2; V gene: TRBV7-2; clone size: few
CDR3 DNA: TGTGCCAGCAGCTACCCAGGGGGAGAGACCCAGTACTTC; CDR3 protein: CASSYPGGETQYF; D gene: TRBD1; J gene: TRBJ2-5; V gene: TRBV5-6; clone size: many
CDR3 DNA: TGTGCCAGCAGCGTCGCGGATTGGTACCAAGAGACCCAGTACTTC; CDR3 protein: CASSVADWYQETQYF; D gene: -; J gene: TRBJ2-5; V gene: TRBV7-9; clone size: -
CDR3 DNA: TGTGCCAGCAGCATGGACGGGGCCACCGGGGAGCTGTTTTTT; CDR3 protein: CASSMDGATGELFF; D gene: -; J gene: TRBJ2-2; V gene: TRBV9; clone size: -
CDR3 DNA: TGTGCCAGCGCCCCAACCTGGACCTCACGGGAGCAGTACTTC; CDR3 protein: CASAPTWTSREQYF; D gene: -; J gene: TRBJ2-7; V gene: TRBV12-3/TRBV12-4; clone size: -
CDR3 DNA: TGTGGGGCAGACACAAAGGATACGCAGTATTTT; CDR3 protein: CGADTKDTQYF; D gene: -; J gene: TRBJ2-3; V gene: TRBV7-9; clone size: -
CDR3 DNA: TGTGCCAGCAGTTTGGCGGGGAAAAACAATGAGCAGTTCTTC; CDR3 protein: CASSLAGKNNEQFF; D gene: -; J gene: TRBJ2-1; V gene: TRBV28; clone size: few
CDR3 DNA: TGTGCCAGCAGCTCCCCCCGTTCCTACAATGAGCAGTTCTTC; CDR3 protein: CASSSPRSYNEQFF; D gene: -; J gene: TRBJ2-1; V gene: TRBV11-2; clone size: -
CDR3 DNA: TGTGCCAGCAGTTTACGCCACAGGGTAGGGAGAACTTTCTTT; CDR3 protein: CASSLRHRVGRTFF; D gene: -; J gene: TRBJ1-1; V gene: TRBV12-3/TRBV12-4; clone size: few
CDR3 DNA: TGCGCCAGCAGCGAAAGGGGCGGCGAGCAGTACTTC; CDR3 protein: CASSERGGEQYF; D gene: -; J gene: TRBJ2-7; V gene: TRBV5-1; clone size: few